These 14 T cell receptor beta chains were all obtained from the same sample, sequenced in a study of identical twins. TCRdb processed the 5' RACE reads anew with MiXCR; each CDR3 protein has one entry. The table records 250,000 or so distinct CDR3 sequences, more than 9.5% of them present only once. The sample was also reused in another study, on yellow fever vaccine responses in identical twins.

Sequenced input: memory (CD45RO+) T cells sorted from blood. These receptors originate from a young woman in good health.

This clonotype was detected ten times or more. V and J are TRBV6-1 and TRBJ2-5; either TRBD1 or TRBD2 may fit D (7 bases each). Germline CDR1 and CDR2: MNHNS and SASEGT. This CDR3 region has 16 residues. Trimming left V 10 bases short and J 5 bases short, with 26 bases between. CDR3 loop: CANSFEAGGGGETQYF. The DNA of the CDR3 is TGTGCCAACTCTTTCGAAGCAGGGGGAGGGGGGGAGACCCAGTACTTC.

This clonotype appeared a few times. The CDR3 loop is CASSDWDGSIVNEQFF. CDR3 bases: TGTGCCAGCAGCGACTGGGACGGATCCATTGTTAATGAGCAGTTCTTC. This chain uses TRBV5-6 with TRBJ2-1, with D possibly called TRBD1 or TRBD2 (5 bases each). CDR1 is SGHDT and CDR2 is YYEEEE in the germline V gene. CDR3 size: 16 residues. V lost 4 bases to trimming and J lost 7 bases, with 21 bases between them.

This clonotype was detected ten times or more. The V call is TRBV4-3, the J call TRBJ2-3; 8 nucleotides match TRBD2. J was trimmed by 1 base and V by 1 base; bases with no gene match: 4. Per germline, CDR1 LGHNA and CDR2 YSLEER. This CDR3 spans 16 amino acids. CDR3 nucleotides: TGCGCCAGCAGCCAAGTTGGAGCGGGAGGCACAGATACGCAGTATTTT. Translating it yields CASSQVGAGGTDTQYF.

This chain joins TRBV6-2 or TRBV6-3 and TRBJ2-7, with 9 nucleotides matching TRBD1. V shed 7 bases, J shed 7 bases, and the junction held 14 bases outside the gene matches. This CDR3 has 15 amino acids. CDR1 is MNHEY, CDR2 SVGEGT, per germline. CDR3 bases: TGTGCCAGCACCTCCCCGGCACAGGGGGCGCCGGAGCAGTACTTC. Protein sequence: CASTSPAQGAPEQYF.

This chain joins TRBV6-1 and TRBJ2-1; TRBD1 aligns across 9 bases. The CDR3 has 13 amino acids. V gave up 6 bases and J gave up 9 bases; unmatched junction bases: 6. Germline CDR1 reads MNHNS; CDR2 reads SASEGT. The CDR3 sequence is CASRTGGLGEQFF. The CDR3 DNA follows: TGTGCCAGCAGAACAGGGGGCCTGGGTGAGCAGTTCTTC.

The V call is TRBV5-1, the J call TRBJ2-7; D is ambiguous. The CDR3 runs 16 residues. CDR1 and CDR2 (germline): SGHRS, YFSETQ. Trimming left V 4 bases short and J 1 base short, with 18 bases between. This CDR3 is CASSPLPSQGSYEQYF. In DNA, the CDR3 is TGCGCCAGCAGCCCCCTCCCAAGCCAAGGGTCCTACGAGCAGTACTTC.

This clonotype was seen ten or more times. CDR3 in DNA: TGTGCCAGCAGTTACTCGAGACAGCTCAATGAGCAGTTCTTC. The encoded protein is CASSYSRQLNEQFF. J is TRBJ2-1 and V is TRBV6-5, with D tentatively TRBD1 (5 bases). CDR3 length equals 14 residues. The germline V gene has CDR1 MNHEY and CDR2 SVGAGI. V was shortened by 0 bases and J by 6 bases, with 9 bases between the two germline ends.

This clonotype was detected ten times or more. The chain combines TRBV5-1 with TRBJ2-2; D is unclear. V was clipped by 3 bases and J by 0 bases, with 3 bases between them. The CDR3 consists of 13 residues. CDR1 SGHRS and CDR2 YFSETQ come from the germline V gene. This CDR3 reads CASSSTNTGELFF. CDR3 DNA sequence: TGCGCCAGCAGCTCGACGAACACCGGGGAGCTGTTTTTT.

This sequence joins TRBV6-2 or TRBV6-3 and TRBJ2-3; 8 bases match TRBD2. V shed 5 bases, J shed 4 bases, and the junction held 17 bases outside the gene matches. The CDR3 has 18 amino acids. Per the germline V gene, CDR1 is MNHEY and CDR2 is SVGEGT. The CDR3 DNA reads TGTGCCAGCAGTACCTTTGGACTAGCCGGAATATCCGCAGATACGCAGTATTTT. This codes for CASSTFGLAGISADTQYF.

This clonotype turned up a few times. The rearrangement joins TRBV5-6 to TRBJ2-1; D perhaps matches TRBD2 (6 bases). The CDR3 sequence is 17 residues long. With 0 bases removed from V and 8 bases from J, the gap between germline ends came to 21 bases. CDR1 and CDR2 from the germline V gene are SGHDT and YYEEEE. DNA for the CDR3: TGTGCCAGCAGCTTGGCCTGGAGGGAGATAAACACAGATGAGCAGTTCTTC. Its translation: CASSLAWREINTDEQFF.

This clonotype was counted only a few times. The chain is built from TRBV2 and TRBJ2-1, with D possibly being TRBD2 (6 bases). The CDR3 has 13 amino acids. In germline, CDR1 is SNHLY, CDR2 FYNNEI. V lost 10 bases and J lost 5, with 15 bases in between. The CDR3 loop is CATRAREDNEQFF. DNA of the CDR3: TGTGCCACCAGGGCCAGGGAGGACAATGAGCAGTTCTTC. Based on the CDR3 plus reference TRBV2 and TRBJ2-1, the full variable domain is EPEVTQTPSHQVTQMGQEVILRCVPISNHLYFYWYRQILGQKVEFLVSFYNNEISEKSEIFDDQFSVERPDGSNFTLKIRSTKLEDSAMYFCATRAREDNEQFFGPGTRLTVL.

This clonotype occurred once. V usage is TRBV5-6 and J usage is TRBJ2-7, with D maybe TRBD1 (6 bases). V was trimmed by 1 base and J by 12 bases, leaving 14 bases between them. This CDR3 is 12 amino acids long. Looked up from germline, CDR1 is SGHDT and CDR2 is YYEEEE. CDR3 DNA: TGTGCCAGCAGCTTGTCAGGGGACCCCGGGTACTTC. Protein sequence: CASSLSGDPGYF.

The V gene is TRBV4-3, the J gene TRBJ2-2; tentatively, D is TRBD1 (6 bases). Germline V gene sequence: CDR1 LGHNA, CDR2 YSLEER. Deletions cut 1 base from V and 3 bases from J, with 9 bases between. The CDR3 totals 15 residues. The DNA for the CDR3 is TGCGCCAGCAGCCAAGGGACAGTGGACACCGGGGAGCTGTTTTTT. This sequence encodes CASSQGTVDTGELFF.

A single count supports this clonotype. V is TRBV11-2 and J is TRBJ2-7, with a weak D call TRBD2 (5 bases). Germline V gives CDR1 SGHAT, CDR2 FQNNGV. Trimming cost V 6 bases and J 3 bases, with 15 bases left between them. The CDR3 has 14 amino acids. The DNA of the CDR3 is TGTGCCAGCAGTCGCCTACGGGGAGACTACGAGCAGTACTTC. Translating it yields CASSRLRGDYEQYF.